The source of this TCR beta chain is a study of cytotoxic CD8 clonotypes in ibrutinib-treated CLL. General study results and limits: Rare overall, public clonotypes shrank or held steady under therapy. Rising at ibrutinib response, clonality subsequently fell back toward baseline at progression. Samples were collected at differing times from sustained-remission and progressing patients.

Produced via immunoSEQ multiplex PCR; TCRdb's table is partial and in-frame only. The sample shows 49,000 or so clones, roughly 53% of them seen only once. Germline trimming cut 4 bases from V and 10 bases from J; bases unmatched to any gene: 9. CDR3 size: 14 residues. Germline-derived CDR1 and CDR2 are LNHNV and YYDKDF (reference sequence). For this clone: Its antigen is unknown.

Libraries of TCR beta were made from roughly 1.8 micrograms of genomic DNA that came from cryopreserved PBMCs. The chain carries TRBV15 and TRBJ1-5; TRBD1 aligns across 8 bases. Sequenced material: PBMCs, taken after 12 months of ibrutinib treatment. This clonotype was obtained from a human donor with chronic lymphocytic leukemia. The DNA for the CDR3 is TGTGCCACCAGCACAGGACAGGGCAGGGGACCCCAGCATTTT. This codes for CATSTGQGRGPQHF.